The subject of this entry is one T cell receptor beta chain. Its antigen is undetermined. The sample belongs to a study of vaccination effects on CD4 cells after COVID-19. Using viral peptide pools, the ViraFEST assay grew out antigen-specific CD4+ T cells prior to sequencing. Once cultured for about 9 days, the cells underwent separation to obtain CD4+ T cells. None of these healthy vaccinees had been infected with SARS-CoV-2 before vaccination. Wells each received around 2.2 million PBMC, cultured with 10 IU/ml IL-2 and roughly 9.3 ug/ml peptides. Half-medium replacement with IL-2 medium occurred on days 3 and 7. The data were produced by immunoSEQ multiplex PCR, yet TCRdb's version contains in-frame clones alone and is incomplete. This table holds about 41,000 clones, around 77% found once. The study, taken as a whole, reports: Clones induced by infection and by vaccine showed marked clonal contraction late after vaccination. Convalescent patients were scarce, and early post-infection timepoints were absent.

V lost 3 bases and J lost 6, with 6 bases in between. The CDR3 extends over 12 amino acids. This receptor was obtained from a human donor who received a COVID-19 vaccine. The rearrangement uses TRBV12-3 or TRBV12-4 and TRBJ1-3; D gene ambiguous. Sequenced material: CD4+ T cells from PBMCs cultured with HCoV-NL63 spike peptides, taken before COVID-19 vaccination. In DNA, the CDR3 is TGTGCCAGCAGTTTTTCCCAAAACACCATATATTTT. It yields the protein CASSFSQNTIYF.